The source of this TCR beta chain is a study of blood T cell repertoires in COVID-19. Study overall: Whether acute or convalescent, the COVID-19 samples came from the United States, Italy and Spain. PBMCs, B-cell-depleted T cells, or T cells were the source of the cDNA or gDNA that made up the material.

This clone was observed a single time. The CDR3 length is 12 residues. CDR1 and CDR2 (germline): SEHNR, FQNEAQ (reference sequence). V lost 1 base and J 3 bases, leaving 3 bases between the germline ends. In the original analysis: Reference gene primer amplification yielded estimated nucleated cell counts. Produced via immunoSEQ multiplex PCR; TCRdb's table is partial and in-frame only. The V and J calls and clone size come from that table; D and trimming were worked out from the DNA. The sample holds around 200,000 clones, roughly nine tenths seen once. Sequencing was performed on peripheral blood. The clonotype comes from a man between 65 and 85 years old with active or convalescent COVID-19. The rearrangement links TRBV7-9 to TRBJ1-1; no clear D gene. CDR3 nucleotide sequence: TGTGCCAGCAGCTTAGTCGACACTGAAGCTTTCTTT. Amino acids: CASSLVDTEAFF.